Listed below are T cell receptor beta chains from one sample, sequenced in a study of blood T cell repertoires in COVID-19. Profiled with immunoSEQ multiplex PCR; TCRdb holds only in-frame clones, not every one. The table shows fewer than 200,000 clones, with around 83% occurring only once. The sample consisted of PBMCs or T cells enriched from blood (not recorded which). These receptors were taken from a woman aged 45-59 years in a cohort exposed to, infected with or recovered from COVID-19 (not recorded which). Each CDR3 is given with its conserved first and last residue. Fields, in order: clone size, D gene, J gene, V gene, CDR3 protein, CDR3 DNA. D genes are given only for firm matches. Size is omitted from some rows. Given values are once, few, many or a class for expanded clones.

>NA|TRBD1|TRBJ2-2|TRBV7-8
CASSLAKDRSANTGELFF
TGTGCCAGCAGCTTAGCGAAGGACAGGTCCGCGAACACCGGGGAGCTGTTTTTT
>NA|TRBD1|TRBJ2-1|TRBV29-1
CSAEGQGDEQFF
TGCAGCGCCGAAGGACAGGGGGATGAGCAGTTCTTC
>NA|NA|TRBJ1-1|TRBV29-1
CSVERGLNTEAFF
TGCAGCGTTGAACGGGGATTAAACACTGAAGCTTTCTTT
>NA|TRBD1|TRBJ1-1|TRBV5-6
CASSFYKDRDTEAFF
TGTGCCAGCAGCTTCTATAAAGACAGGGACACTGAAGCTTTCTTT
>NA|NA|TRBJ1-6|TRBV5-5
CASSFRVLDSPLHF
TGTGCCAGCAGCTTCAGGGTTTTAGATTCACCCCTCCACTTT
>NA|TRBD1|TRBJ1-4|TRBV18
CASSARRDRDEKLFF
TGTGCCAGCTCAGCCCGGAGGGACAGGGATGAAAAACTGTTTTTT
>NA|NA|TRBJ1-1|TRBV21-1
CASSKGLEIIAGTEAFF
TGTGCCAGCAGCAAGGGTTTGGAGATCATAGCGGGAACTGAAGCTTTCTTT
>NA|NA|TRBJ2-7|TRBV30
CAWGGRRDGSYEQYF
TGTGCCTGGGGGGGTAGGCGGGACGGCTCCTACGAGCAGTACTTC
>NA|TRBD2|TRBJ2-5|TRBV7-9
CASSPSGGVVATQYF
TGTGCCAGCAGCCCTAGCGGGGGGGTGGTTGCGACCCAGTACTTC
>NA|NA|TRBJ2-5|TRBV3-1/TRBV3-2
CASSHNRQETQYF
TGTGCCAGCAGCCACAACAGGCAAGAGACCCAGTACTTC
>NA|NA|TRBJ1-2|TRBV18
CASSPEITGYTF
TGTGCCAGCTCACCAGAGATTACTGGCTACACCTTC
>NA|TRBD2|TRBJ2-5|TRBV4-2
CASSQDPRTSGGFQETQYF
TGTGCCAGCAGCCAAGACCCCCGGACTAGCGGGGGCTTCCAAGAGACCCAGTACTTC
>NA|NA|TRBJ1-2|TRBV7-8
CASSLVAGSTNYGYTF
TGTGCCAGCAGCTTAGTTGCAGGATCAACCAACTATGGCTACACCTTC
>NA|TRBD1|TRBJ2-1|TRBV7-9
CASYEGASSYNEQFF
TGTGCCAGCTATGAGGGGGCCAGCTCCTACAATGAGCAGTTCTTC
>few|TRBD1|TRBJ1-3|TRBV28
CASSLTGTGFSGNTIYF
TGTGCCAGCAGCCTAACCGGGACAGGCTTCTCTGGAAACACCATATATTTT
>NA|NA|TRBJ2-2|TRBV2
CASSERVVSTGELFF
TGTGCCAGCAGTGAACGGGTGGTATCGACCGGGGAGCTGTTTTTT
>NA|TRBD1|TRBJ1-2|TRBV6-5
CASSSGQGDYGYTF
TGTGCCAGCAGTTCCGGACAGGGCGACTATGGCTACACCTTC
>NA|NA|TRBJ2-1|TRBV7-9
CASSVGIYNEQFF
TGTGCCAGCAGCGTCGGGATCTACAATGAGCAGTTCTTC
>NA|TRBD1|TRBJ2-5|TRBV11-2
CASSLEGGFQETQYF
TGTGCCAGCAGCCTCGAAGGGGGCTTCCAAGAGACCCAGTACTTC
>NA|NA|TRBJ2-7|TRBV28
CASSLEGISPYEQYF
TGTGCCAGCAGTTTGGAGGGGATCAGTCCCTACGAGCAGTACTTC
>NA|NA|TRBJ1-3|TRBV9
CASSVQGFSGNTIYF
TGTGCCAGCAGCGTACAGGGTTTCTCTGGAAACACCATATATTTT
>NA|TRBD1|TRBJ2-1|TRBV2
CASSEWDRGDNEQFF
TGTGCCAGCAGTGAATGGGACAGGGGGGACAATGAGCAGTTCTTC
>once|NA|TRBJ1-6|TRBV7-9
CASSLDSGGSPLHF
TGTGCCAGCAGCTTAGATTCCGGGGGGTCACCCCTCCACTTT
>NA|TRBD2|TRBJ2-3|TRBV10-3
CAISESPLAGVEDTQYF
TGTGCCATCAGTGAGTCCCCACTAGCGGGAGTAGAAGATACGCAGTATTTT
>NA|TRBD1|TRBJ2-7|TRBV2
CASTVTGSEQYF
TGTGCCAGCACTGTGACAGGGAGCGAGCAGTACTTC
>NA|TRBD2|TRBJ2-7|TRBV3-1/TRBV3-2
CASSQGGGGEQYF
TGTGCCAGCAGCCAAGGGGGGGGTGGCGAGCAGTACTTC
>few|TRBD2|TRBJ2-3|TRBV3-1/TRBV3-2
CASSQDRSGGADTQYF
TGTGCCAGCAGCCAAGATCGGAGCGGGGGGGCGGATACGCAGTATTTT
>NA|TRBD2|TRBJ2-3|TRBV4-1
CASDGGSGADTQYF
TGCGCCAGCGATGGCGGGAGCGGCGCAGATACGCAGTATTTT
>once|TRBD2|TRBJ2-1|TRBV6-5
CASSERGGSLREFF
TGTGCCAGCAGCGAGCGGGGAGGGTCTTTGCGGGAGTTCTTC
>NA|NA|TRBJ2-6|TRBV5-1
CASSRSWGDSGANVLTF
TGCGCCAGCAGCCGTTCCTGGGGGGACTCTGGGGCCAACGTCCTGACTTTC
>NA|TRBD2|TRBJ2-1|TRBV4-1
CASSQSGTYNEQFF
TGCGCCAGCAGCCAAAGCGGGACCTACAATGAGCAGTTCTTC
>NA|NA|TRBJ1-5|TRBV24-1
CATQVRERGNQPQHF
TGTGCCACCCAGGTGCGAGAGCGGGGCAATCAGCCCCAGCATTTT
>NA|TRBD1|TRBJ2-2|TRBV5-1
CASINRGSNSGELFF
TGCGCCAGCATTAACAGGGGGAGTAACAGCGGGGAGCTGTTTTTT
>NA|TRBD2|TRBJ2-1|TRBV14
CASSQLAGAGNEQFF
TGTGCCAGCAGCCAATTAGCGGGGGCGGGAAATGAGCAGTTCTTC
>NA|NA|TRBJ2-7|TRBV19
CASSRQENRNEQYF
TGTGCCAGTAGTAGACAGGAGAATAGAAACGAGCAGTACTTC
>NA|TRBD2|TRBJ2-7|TRBV7-8
CASSPRGGGFGEQYF
TGTGCCAGCAGCCCTCGCGGGGGAGGGTTCGGGGAGCAGTACTTC
>NA|NA|TRBJ2-3|TRBV10-1
CASSESYLMSTDTQYF
TGCGCCAGCAGTGAGTCGTACCTAATGAGCACAGATACGCAGTATTTT
>NA|NA|TRBJ1-6|TRBV18
CASSPFGQFNSPLHF
TGTGCCAGCTCACCATTTGGACAGTTTAATTCACCCCTCCACTTT
>once|NA|TRBJ2-2|TRBV3-1/TRBV3-2
CASSHPSLANTGELFF
TGTGCCAGCAGCCACCCCTCCCTAGCGAACACCGGGGAGCTGTTTTTT
>once|NA|TRBJ1-4|TRBV7-9
CASSLVLGTNEKLFF
TGTGCCAGCAGCTTGGTCCTAGGAACTAATGAAAAACTGTTTTTT
>NA|NA|TRBJ1-1|TRBV2
CASSGQLMNTEAFF
TGTGCCAGCAGCGGACAGCTAATGAACACTGAAGCTTTCTTT
>NA|NA|TRBJ2-7|TRBV10-3
CAISESGDEQYF
TGTGCCATCAGTGAGTCCGGGGACGAGCAGTACTTC
>NA|TRBD1|TRBJ1-4|TRBV6-1
CASSGQRQGGGAVTNEKLFF
TGTGCCAGCAGTGGCCAGCGACAGGGTGGAGGAGCAGTAACTAATGAAAAACTGTTTTTT
>NA|NA|TRBJ1-6|TRBV10-3
CAISESQGQSPLHF
TGTGCCATCAGTGAGTCGCAGGGCCAGTCACCCCTCCACTTT
>many|NA|TRBJ1-1|TRBV6-2/TRBV6-3
CASSQPTRGEAFF
TGTGCCAGCAGTCAACCAACTAGGGGGGAAGCTTTCTTT
>NA|NA|TRBJ1-2|TRBV19
CASTHPSGGGYGYTF
TGTGCCAGTACCCACCCCTCCGGGGGGGGCTATGGCTACACCTTC
>NA|NA|TRBJ2-2|TRBV19
CASSISRKQGNGELFF
TGTGCCAGTAGTATAAGCCGGAAACAGGGTAACGGGGAGCTGTTTTTT
>NA|NA|TRBJ1-3|TRBV5-6
CASSLALLGSTIYF
TGTGCCAGCAGCTTGGCGCTACTGGGGAGCACCATATATTTT
>NA|NA|TRBJ1-2|TRBV28
CASSSLTGPVNGYTF
TGTGCCAGCAGTTCGCTAACAGGCCCGGTGAATGGCTACACCTTC
>many|NA|TRBJ2-3|TRBV29-1
CSALPYLGTQSTDTQYF
TGCAGCGCCTTGCCATACCTCGGGACTCAAAGCACAGATACGCAGTATTTT
>NA|NA|TRBJ2-1|TRBV2
CASSPRLESHEQFF
TGTGCCAGCAGTCCGCGACTAGAGTCTCATGAGCAGTTCTTC
>once|NA|TRBJ2-5|TRBV7-2
CASSRGSQETQYF
TGTGCCAGCAGTAGAGGTAGCCAAGAGACCCAGTACTTC
>NA|TRBD1|TRBJ2-7|TRBV11-1
CASSGTGSSYEQYF
TGTGCCAGCAGTGGGACAGGGAGCTCCTACGAGCAGTACTTC
>few|NA|TRBJ1-2|TRBV19
CASSDGANYGYTF
TGTGCCAGTAGTGACGGAGCTAACTATGGCTACACCTTC
>once|NA|TRBJ1-5|TRBV19
CASSIDRLNSNQPQHF
TGTGCCAGTAGTATAGACAGGCTAAATAGCAATCAGCCCCAGCATTTT
>NA|TRBD1|TRBJ1-1|TRBV11-2
CASSITPGQGRTEAFF
TGTGCCAGCAGCATAACTCCGGGACAGGGAAGAACTGAAGCTTTCTTT
>NA|TRBD2|TRBJ2-1|TRBV5-1
CASSPARTSGGNEQFF
TGCGCCAGCAGCCCGGCTCGGACTAGCGGGGGTAATGAGCAGTTCTTC
>NA|NA|TRBJ1-5|TRBV18
CASSPFGGSDSNQPQHF
TGTGCCAGCTCACCATTTGGGGGGTCCGATAGCAATCAGCCCCAGCATTTT